These 2 T cell receptor beta chains were all obtained from the same sample, sequenced in a study of T cells in Graves' hyperthyroidism and ophthalmopathy. The source material, RNA transcripts, was used to amplify TCR beta CDR3 regions. TCR CDR3 underwent first-round RT-PCR with the HTBI primer set. TCRdb passed the multiplex PCR reads through MiXCR, listing each CDR3 protein once. The data contain hundreds of thousands of distinct CDR3 sequences, roughly 15% of them singletons. Specimen: blood. Receptors were obtained from a woman in her thirties or forties with Graves' ophthalmopathy.

This clonotype was seen repeatedly, ten times or more. The chain recombines TRBV11-2 with TRBJ2-3, with TRBD1 identical over 8 bases. Germline CDR1 reads SGHAT; CDR2 reads FQNNGV. Trimming at V came to 3 bases and at J to 1 base, leaving 3 bases not matched to a gene. CDR3 length: 15 residues. The CDR3 sequence: CASSFGQGGTDTQYF. DNA for the CDR3: TGTGCCAGCAGCTTTGGACAGGGTGGCACAGATACGCAGTATTTT.

The gene calls are TRBV12-3 or TRBV12-4 and TRBJ1-3, with D possibly matching TRBD1 (6 bases). V dropped 6 bases and J dropped 1 base, with 16 bases sitting between them. CDR3 length equals 16 residues. The CDR3 here is CASRTTGILSGNTIYF. CDR3 in DNA: TGTGCCAGCAGGACCACAGGGATACTTTCTGGAAACACCATATATTTT.